The 19 T cell receptor beta chains listed next were all sequenced from one sample in a study of T cell responses to AZD1222 COVID-19 vaccine. TCRdb keeps only in-frame clones here, not all; method: immunoSEQ multiplex PCR. This sample has 80,000 to 85,000 clones, with around 93% found just once. This material consisted of peripheral blood, taken 28 days after the second AZD1222 dose. The receptors originated from an adult who received the AZD1222 COVID-19 vaccine.

This clone was picked up one time. The V and J genes are TRBV11-2 and TRBJ1-1; TRBD1 is a possible D gene (5 bases). The CDR3 extends over 14 amino acids. Germline-derived CDR1 and CDR2 are SGHAT and FQNNGV. Trimming took off 3 bases at V and 7 bases at J, with 15 bases between the two ends. The CDR3 DNA is TGTGCCAGCAGCTTGTTTCCAGGGCCCCTTGAAGCTTTCTTT. Encoded protein: CASSLFPGPLEAFF.

The J gene is TRBJ1-2, the V gene TRBV6-5, with 10 bases matching TRBD1. CDR1 and CDR2 from the germline V gene are MNHEY and SVGAGI. The CDR3 is 13 residues long. With V trimmed by 7 bases and J by 2 bases, 1 base remained unmatched. CDR3 loop: CASKGQGNYGYTF. As DNA, the CDR3 is TGTGCCAGCAAGGGACAGGGGAACTATGGCTACACCTTC.

The chain couples TRBV12-3 or TRBV12-4 to TRBJ2-5; D gene unclear. The ends were cut back, 6 bases at V and 7 bases at J, with 6 bases in the middle. CDR3 length: 10 residues. CDR3 DNA: TGTGCCAGCAGGGGTCGGACCCAGTACTTC. Amino acid sequence: CASRGRTQYF.

CDR3 nucleotides: TGTGCCAGCAGTACTCACGGGACGGCCGCCTACGAGCAGTACTTC. It translates to CASSTHGTAAYEQYF. The V call is TRBV28, the J call TRBJ2-7; D may match TRBD1 or TRBD2 (5 bases each). This CDR3 comprises 15 residues. V dropped 5 bases and J dropped 2 bases, with 16 bases sitting between them. CDR1 and CDR2 (germline): MDHEN, SYDVKM.

The chain carries TRBV6-1 and TRBJ1-5; a possible D gene is TRBD1 (6 bases). In germline, CDR1 is MNHNS, CDR2 SASEGT. V lost 3 bases, J lost 0 bases, and 18 bases lay in between. The CDR3 totals 18 residues. The CDR3 DNA reads as TGTGCCAGCAGTGATCCCGGGACCGGGACACTTAGCAATCAGCCCCAGCATTTT. Residues: CASSDPGTGTLSNQPQHF.

The V gene is TRBV28, the J gene TRBJ2-3; 7 nucleotides agree with TRBD2. V gave up 5 bases and J gave up 4 bases; unmatched junction bases: 9. Looked up from germline, CDR1 is MDHEN and CDR2 is SYDVKM. The CDR3 is made up of 15 amino acids. In DNA, the CDR3 is TGTGCCAGCAGTCCCCCGGCGGGAGTGGCAGATACGCAGTATTTT. Protein sequence: CASSPPAGVADTQYF.

The chain is built from TRBV2 and TRBJ1-2; no definite D call. The CDR3 has 12 amino acids. Germline V gene lookup returns CDR1 SNHLY and CDR2 FYNNEI. Deletions cut 7 bases from V and 3 bases from J, with 9 bases between. The DNA of the CDR3 is TGTGCCAGCACCCAGAGAGACTATGGCTACACCTTC. Its protein product is CASTQRDYGYTF.

The rearrangement uses TRBV2 and TRBJ1-1; D remains unclear. V lost 9 bases and J 5 bases, leaving 10 bases between the germline ends. This CDR3 region has 11 residues. The germline CDR1 and CDR2 sequences are SNHLY and FYNNEI. CDR3 in amino acids: CASEGRTEAFF. CDR3 DNA: TGTGCCAGTGAAGGGAGAACTGAAGCTTTCTTT.

The chain links TRBV7-9 to TRBJ2-7; TRBD2 is a possible D gene (6 bases). The germline gives CDR1 SEHNR, CDR2 FQNEAQ (reference sequence). CDR3 length: 13 residues. Trimming removed 5 bases at V and 0 bases at J, with 8 bases between. The CDR3 here is CASSTGSSYEQYF. CDR3 in DNA: TGTGCCAGCAGCACCGGGAGCTCCTACGAGCAGTACTTC.

This chain links TRBV7-9 with TRBJ2-7, with 12 bases aligning to TRBD2. Germline V gene data show CDR1 as SEHNR and CDR2 as FQNEAQ (reference sequence). V lost 2 bases to trimming and J lost 4 bases; unmatched junction nucleotides: 3. This CDR3 comprises 15 residues. CDR3 protein: CASSLLAGGSYEQYF. The CDR3 region has the DNA TGTGCCAGCAGCTTACTAGCGGGAGGGAGTTACGAGCAGTACTTC.

This clone is a singleton in its sample. The gene calls are TRBV6-5 and TRBJ2-7; possible D gene TRBD2, 5 bases. In germline, CDR1 is MNHEY, CDR2 SVGAGI. Trimming stripped 0 bases from V and 3 bases from J, with 12 bases between. The CDR3 totals 15 residues. CDR3 bases: TGTGCCAGCAGTTACTCCGTAAGCGGAGGCTACGAGCAGTACTTC. Protein product: CASSYSVSGGYEQYF.

V is TRBV9 and J is TRBJ1-2; TRBD1 matches at 9 bases. Trimming took 0 bases from V and 7 from J; bases not matched to a gene: 4. The CDR3 runs 14 residues. Germline-derived CDR1 and CDR2 are SGDLS and YYNGEE. The chain's CDR3 is CASSVAEDRGGYTF. In DNA, the CDR3 is TGTGCCAGCAGCGTAGCAGAGGACAGGGGTGGCTACACCTTC.

Note on this clone: Within the sample, other DNA sequences also encode this same CDR3. V usage is TRBV5-6 and J usage is TRBJ1-3; 7 bases agree with TRBD1. CDR1 is SGHDT, CDR2 YYEEEE, per germline. The CDR3 runs 14 residues. Germline trimming cut 3 bases from V and 4 bases from J; bases unmatched to any gene: 4. The CDR3 here is CASSSTGAGNTIYF. The CDR3 DNA sequence: TGTGCCAGCAGCTCAACAGGGGCGGGAAACACCATATATTTT.

The J gene is TRBJ2-1, the V gene TRBV19, with 7 bases aligning to TRBD2. The ends lost 6 bases at V and 2 bases at J; junction bases unmatched: 4. The CDR3 contains 14 residues. Germline V CDR1 and CDR2: LNHDA, SQIVND (reference sequence). The CDR3 spells CASSPTSAYNEQFF. For the CDR3, the DNA is TGTGCCAGTAGCCCCACTAGCGCCTACAATGAGCAGTTCTTC. Complete variable domain (other parts from reference TRBV19 and TRBJ2-1): DGGITQSPKYLFRKEGQNVTLSCEQNLNHDAMYWYRQDPGQGLRLIYYSQIVNDFQKGDIAEGYSVSREKKESFPLTVTSAQKNPTAFYLCASSPTSAYNEQFFGPGTRLTVL.

The V and J genes are TRBV7-6 and TRBJ2-7; no definite D call. This CDR3 is built from 14 residues. Germline values: CDR1 SGHVS, CDR2 FNYEAQ. Trimming took off 4 bases at V and 0 bases at J, with 10 bases between the two ends. For the CDR3, the DNA is TGTGCCAGCAGCTCCGTACCTCTCTCCTACGAGCAGTACTTC. Its protein is CASSSVPLSYEQYF.

The V gene is TRBV5-1, the J gene TRBJ2-5; D ambiguous. This CDR3 has 15 residues. V was clipped by 0 bases and J by 2 bases, with 11 bases between them. Germline V CDR1 and CDR2: SGHRS, YFSETQ. CDR3 nucleotides: TGCGCCAGCAGCTTGGTGGCGGTAGGTCAAGAGACCCAGTACTTC. Translation gives CASSLVAVGQETQYF.

The chain is built from TRBV7-9 and TRBJ2-1, with D possibly matching TRBD1 (6 bases). V was trimmed by 7 bases and J by 0 bases, leaving 10 bases between them. The CDR3 consists of 14 residues. Germline V gives CDR1 SEHNR, CDR2 FQNEAQ (reference sequence). The CDR3 is CASNLQGSYNEQFF. The CDR3 coding sequence is TGTGCCAGCAACCTACAGGGCTCCTACAATGAGCAGTTCTTC.

The chain employs TRBV11-3 and TRBJ2-5; 9 bases map to TRBD1. CDR1 SGHNT and CDR2 YENEEA come from the germline V gene. CDR3 length: 15 residues. The V segment lost 1 base and the J segment 1 base; nucleotides outside the gene matches: 1. The CDR3 sequence: CASSLGGQGQETQYF. CDR3 nucleotide sequence: TGTGCCAGCAGCTTAGGGGGACAGGGCCAAGAGACCCAGTACTTC.

In nucleotides, the CDR3 is TGTGCCAGTAGTCCCGCGGGGGGGAGCAACAATGAGCAGTTCTTC. It is translated as CASSPAGGSNNEQFF. The chain couples TRBV19 to TRBJ2-1; TRBD2 agrees at 9 bases. The CDR3 contains 15 residues. The trim removed 5 bases at V and 5 bases at J, leaving 7 bases unmatched. The V gene's germline CDR1 is LNHDA and CDR2 SQIVND (reference sequence).